Listed below are T cell receptor beta chains from one sample, sequenced in a study of shared clonotypes between healthy human individuals. The repertoire was sequenced with immunoSEQ multiplex PCR; TCRdb's copy has only in-frame clones and lacks some. This table holds about 1.5 million clones, 95% to 99% found once. The sequenced material came from naive CD4+ T cells sorted from blood. Receptors originate from a man aged 30 to 45 in good health. Each CDR3 is given without its conserved first and last residue.

cdr3_length | j_call | v_call | cdr3_aa
10 | TRBJ2-7 | TRBV9 | ASSVSYGEQY
12 | TRBJ2-7 | TRBV5-6 | ASSLSGTRVEQY
12 | TRBJ1-3 | TRBV9 | ASSHRGTGNTIY
12 | TRBJ2-2 | TRBV28 | ASSMDRVRAELF
13 | TRBJ2-5 | TRBV27 | ASRAPRAGMGTQY
10 | TRBJ1-3 | TRBV9 | ASSSPENTIY
12 | TRBJ2-7 | TRBV9 | ASSYRDLDSEQY
10 | TRBJ2-3 | TRBV9 | ASSVAADTQY
11 | TRBJ2-7 | TRBV7-9 | ASSSAGRVEQY
11 | TRBJ2-7 | TRBV10-3 | AATRDGAYEQY
11 | TRBJ2-3 | TRBV15 | ATSREGTDTQY
14 | TRBJ2-7 | TRBV14 | ASSQGPRGITYEQY
14 | TRBJ2-2 | TRBV6-6 | ASSYAASGLTGELF
14 | TRBJ2-1 | TRBV18 | ASSLRTSGSYNEQF
13 | TRBJ1-1 | TRBV28 | ASSLQNGPNTEAF
10 | TRBJ1-2 | TRBV29-1 | SVVESRYGYT
13 | TRBJ2-5 | TRBV5-1 | ASSSFGGRTETQY
12 | TRBJ1-4 | TRBV28 | ASSSGRRNEKLF
13 | TRBJ1-5 | TRBV2 | ASSEEDRVNQPQH
11 | TRBJ2-5 | TRBV5-4 | AVSEEREETQY
11 | TRBJ1-2 | TRBV30 | AWSVGLYAGYT
14 | TRBJ2-7 | TRBV18 | ASSPPETSQTGEQY
11 | TRBJ2-1 | TRBV5-1 | ASSGTSEDEQF
12 | TRBJ2-7 | TRBV9 | ASSPGRVRDEQY
12 | TRBJ2-1 | TRBV29-1 | SVVVGGWGKEQF
14 | TRBJ2-3 | TRBV27 | ASSTGTSGSTDTQY
15 | TRBJ1-2 | TRBV5-4 | ASSFFLTTGLNYGYT
12 | TRBJ2-2 | TRBV10-3 | AIRTGTNTGELF
12 | TRBJ1-1 | TRBV7-9 | ASSLGDLRTEAF
11 | TRBJ1-5 | TRBV10-2 | ASSESMGQPQH
13 | TRBJ1-5 | TRBV7-9 | ASSLAGDAAEPQH
12 | TRBJ2-7 | TRBV6-1 | ASSDRGPAYEQY
11 | TRBJ1-2 | TRBV7-9 | ASSLKADYGYT
13 | TRBJ2-3 | TRBV6-5 | ASSYREIGTDTQY
12 | TRBJ2-7 | TRBV28 | ASSLWLAGYEQY
13 | TRBJ2-1 | TRBV30 | AWIRGTGPFNEQF
13 | TRBJ2-1 | TRBV18 | ASSPAAGANNEQF
10 | TRBJ1-4 | TRBV18 | ASSPIGEKLF
12 | TRBJ1-5 | TRBV6-1 | ASSAVDGDQPQH
13 | TRBJ1-5 | TRBV19 | ASSIVGISNQPQH
11 | TRBJ1-2 | TRBV29-1 | SVAGQADGGYT
13 | TRBJ2-7 | TRBV6-1 | ASSEAWGRGYEQY
15 | TRBJ2-1 | TRBV5-1 | ASSLEPSGRAGNEQF
14 | TRBJ2-1 | TRBV9 | ASSVSGTVSYNEQF
12 | TRBJ2-3 | TRBV9 | ASGDKYLTDTQY
11 | TRBJ2-3 | TRBV2 | ASIYRWTDTQY
10 | TRBJ2-1 | TRBV9 | ASSGLANEQF
15 | TRBJ2-1 | TRBV15 | ATSRASSGPTYNEQF
10 | TRBJ2-3 | TRBV28 | ASRESTDTQY
11 | TRBJ2-7 | TRBV18 | ASSPVAAYEQY
15 | TRBJ2-1 | TRBV18 | ASSPWRSGSSYNEQF
13 | TRBJ2-7 | TRBV11-2 | ASSLDRLNSYEQY
12 | TRBJ1-2 | TRBV13 | ASSAIDRNYGYT
14 | TRBJ1-4 | TRBV6-1 | ASSATTGYEVKKLF
11 | TRBJ1-5 | TRBV11-2 | ASSLAPYQPQH
12 | TRBJ1-2 | TRBV28 | ASSMTGGVSGYT
10 | TRBJ1-1 | TRBV6-6 | ASSFGTPGAF
12 | TRBJ2-1 | TRBV11-2 | ASSPEISYNEQF
14 | TRBJ2-5 | TRBV9 | ASSVGEPRRGETQY